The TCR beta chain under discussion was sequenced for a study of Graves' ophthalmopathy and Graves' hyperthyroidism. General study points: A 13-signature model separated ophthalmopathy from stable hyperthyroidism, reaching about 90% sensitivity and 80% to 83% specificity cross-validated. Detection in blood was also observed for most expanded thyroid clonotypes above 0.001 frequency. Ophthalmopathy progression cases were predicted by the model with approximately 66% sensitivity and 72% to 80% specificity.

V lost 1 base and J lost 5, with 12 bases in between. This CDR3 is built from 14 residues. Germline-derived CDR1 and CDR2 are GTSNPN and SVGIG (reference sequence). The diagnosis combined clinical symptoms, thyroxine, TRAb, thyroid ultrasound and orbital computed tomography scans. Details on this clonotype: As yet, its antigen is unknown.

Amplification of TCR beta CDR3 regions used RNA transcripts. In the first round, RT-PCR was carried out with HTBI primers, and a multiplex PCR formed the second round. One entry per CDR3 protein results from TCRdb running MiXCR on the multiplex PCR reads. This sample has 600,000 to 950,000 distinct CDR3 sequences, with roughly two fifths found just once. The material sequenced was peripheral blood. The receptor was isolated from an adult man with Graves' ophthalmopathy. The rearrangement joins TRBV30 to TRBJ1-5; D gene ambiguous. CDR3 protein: CAWSEDIRHQPQHF. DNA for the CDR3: TGTGCCTGGAGTGAAGATATACGCCATCAGCCCCAGCATTTT.